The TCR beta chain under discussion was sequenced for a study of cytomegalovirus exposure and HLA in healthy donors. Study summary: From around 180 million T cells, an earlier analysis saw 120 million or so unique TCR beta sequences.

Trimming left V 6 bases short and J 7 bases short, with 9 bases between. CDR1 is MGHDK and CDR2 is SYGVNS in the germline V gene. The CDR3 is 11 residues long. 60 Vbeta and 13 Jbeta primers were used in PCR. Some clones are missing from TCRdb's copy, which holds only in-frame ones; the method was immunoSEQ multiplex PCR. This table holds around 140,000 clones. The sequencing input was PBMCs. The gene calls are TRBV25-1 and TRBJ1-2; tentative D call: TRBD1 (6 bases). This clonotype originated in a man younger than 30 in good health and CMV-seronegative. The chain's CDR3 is CASRAGVGYTF. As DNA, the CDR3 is TGTGCCAGCAGGGCAGGGGTTGGCTACACCTTC.